A selection of T cell receptor beta chains follows, all from one sample in a study of OX40 agonist ivuxolimab in advanced cancers. Some clones are missing from TCRdb's copy, which holds only in-frame ones; the method was immunoSEQ multiplex PCR. Altogether about 67,000 clones are present, more than 75% being singletons, with the ten largest covering 4%. Material: CD4+ or CD8+ T cells sorted from blood, obtained in a trial of the OX40 agonist ivuxolimab. The receptors stem from an adult with an advanced solid tumor such as melanoma, head and neck, liver or kidney cancer. The CDR3 runs from the conserved cysteine through the conserved F or W. The D gene is left open where the match is weak. A row's size may be missing; if present it is once, few, many or a size class.

size,V,D,J,CDR3,DNA
NA,TRBV7-6,NA,TRBJ1-6,CASSLGRGAESPLHF,TGTGCCAGCAGCTTAGGGCGGGGGGCCGAGTCACCCCTCCACTTT
NA,TRBV2,NA,TRBJ1-5,CASSEALREQPQHF,TGTGCCAGCAGTGAAGCGCTTAGAGAACAGCCCCAGCATTTT
NA,TRBV18,NA,TRBJ1-4,CASSRSGAGEKLFF,TGTGCCAGCTCACGCTCTGGGGCTGGTGAAAAACTGTTTTTT
once,TRBV7-3,NA,TRBJ1-1,CASSLTQGPAFF,TGTGCCAGCAGCCTAACACAGGGTCCAGCTTTCTTT
NA,TRBV7-3,TRBD2,TRBJ2-7,CASSLVAGELEQYF,TGTGCCAGCAGCTTAGTTGCGGGAGAGCTCGAGCAGTACTTC
NA,TRBV14,TRBD2,TRBJ2-7,CASSQGLAGVNEQYF,TGTGCCAGCAGCCAAGGACTAGCGGGAGTCAACGAGCAGTACTTC
NA,TRBV4-1,NA,TRBJ2-7,CASSYGSGSSYEQYF,TGCGCCAGCAGCTATGGAAGTGGGAGCTCCTACGAGCAGTACTTC
NA,TRBV2,NA,TRBJ2-7,CASSRTASNRYEQYF,TGTGCCAGCAGTCGGACAGCCTCTAATCGCTACGAGCAGTACTTC
once,TRBV5-4,TRBD2,TRBJ2-5,CASSLGVSGSGETQYF,TGTGCCAGCAGCTTGGGGGTTAGCGGGAGTGGTGAGACCCAGTACTTC
NA,TRBV9,NA,TRBJ2-1,CASSVVSGSSYNEQFF,TGTGCCAGCAGCGTAGTTTCGGGGAGCTCCTACAATGAGCAGTTCTTC
NA,TRBV7-2,TRBD1,TRBJ1-2,CASTLIGGQGAYGYTF,TGTGCCAGCACCCTCATAGGAGGACAGGGTGCCTATGGCTACACCTTC
NA,TRBV5-1,NA,TRBJ2-3,CASSPLTSEVADTQYF,TGCGCCAGCAGCCCCCTAACGAGCGAGGTAGCAGATACGCAGTATTTT